The 20 T cell receptor beta chains listed next were all sequenced from one sample in a study of shared clonotypes between healthy human individuals. Naive CD8 isolation took CD45RO-negative cells positively selected for CCR7 and excluded terminally differentiated effector memory CD45RA+ cells. This table comes from immunoSEQ multiplex PCR, and its TCRdb copy is limited to in-frame clones, with some not included. The sample has 800,000 to 950,000 clones; just over 95% are singletons. Sequencing used naive CD8+ T cells sorted from blood. The receptors derive from a man in his thirties or forties in good health.

The rearrangement uses TRBV15 and TRBJ2-1; D might be TRBD2 (5 bases). Germline V CDR1 and CDR2: LNHNV, YYDKDF (reference sequence). This CDR3 has 13 residues. V gave up 0 bases and J gave up 7 bases, with 7 bases separating them. CDR3 bases: TGTGCCACCAGCAGAGATAGCGAGAATGAGCAGTTCTTC. Protein product: CATSRDSENEQFF. Using reference TRBV15 and TRBJ2-1 for the parts outside the CDR3, the full variable domain is DAMVIQNPRYQVTQFGKPVTLSCSQTLNHNVMYWYQQKSSQAPKLLFHYYDKDFNNEADTPDNFQSRRPNTSFCFLDIRSPGLGDTAMYLCATSRDSENEQFFGPGTRLTVL.

The chain's CDR3 is CASTLGRSYEQYF. CDR3 sequence (DNA): TGTGCCAGCACCCTAGGGCGGTCCTACGAGCAGTACTTC. The J gene is TRBJ2-7, the V gene TRBV28; D not resolved. Trimming removed 7 bases at V and 1 base at J, with 11 bases between. The CDR3 loop spans 13 amino acids. Germline loops: CDR1 MDHEN, CDR2 SYDVKM. The full variable domain, completed using reference TRBV28 and TRBJ2-7, is DVKVTQSSRYLVKRTGEKVFLECVQDMDHENMFWYRQDPGLGLRLIYFSYDVKMKEKGDIPEGYSVSREKKERFSLILESASTNQTSMYLCASTLGRSYEQYFGPGTRLTVT.

J is TRBJ2-2 and V is TRBV5-4; D is perhaps TRBD2 (5 bases). CDR1 is SGHNT and CDR2 is YYREEE in the germline V gene (reference sequence). The V end was cut by 1 base, the J end by 0 bases, with 10 bases between. The CDR3 contains 16 residues. The CDR3 spells CASSLSGRANTGELFF. The CDR3 DNA follows: TGTGCCAGCAGCTTGAGCGGACGGGCGAACACCGGGGAGCTGTTTTTT.

The chain combines TRBV6-1 with TRBJ1-5; D unresolved. The V gene lost 7 bases and the J gene lost 11 bases, with 21 bases spanning the gap. There are 14 residues in the CDR3. The V gene's germline CDR1 is MNHNS and CDR2 SASEGT. CDR3 residues: CASTSSRVLLAQHF. The CDR3, as DNA: TGTGCCAGCACCTCTAGTCGGGTTTTATTAGCCCAGCATTTT.

The chain couples TRBV15 to TRBJ1-1; D is unresolved. The V end was cut by 1 base, the J end by 5 bases, with 8 bases between. This CDR3 has 13 amino acids. Looked up from germline, CDR1 is LNHNV and CDR2 is YYDKDF (reference sequence). The CDR3 sequence: CATSRGVGTEAFF. CDR3 nucleotides: TGTGCCACCAGCAGAGGGGTCGGAACTGAAGCTTTCTTT.

The chain recombines TRBV7-9 with TRBJ1-1; D not resolved. Germline V lookup: CDR1 SEHNR, CDR2 FQNEAQ (reference sequence). CDR3 length: 14 residues. Trimming stripped 3 bases from V and 1 base from J, with 9 bases between. The CDR3 nucleotides read TGTGCCAGCAGCTTCGGCGGCCCGAACACTGAAGCTTTCTTT. This sequence encodes CASSFGGPNTEAFF.

The CDR3 coding sequence is TGTGCCAGCAGCTTGGGACAGGGCGCCGGGGAGCTGTTTTTT. Its translation is CASSLGQGAGELFF. This chain joins TRBV5-5 and TRBJ2-2; 7 positions match TRBD1. The germline V gene encodes CDR1 SGHKS and CDR2 YYEKEE (reference sequence). The length of the CDR3 is 14 residues. J gave up 6 bases and V 0 bases, and 2 bases lay outside the gene matches.

The CDR3 sequence: CASSSARSGTSYEQYF. CDR3 sequence (DNA): TGTGCCAGCAGCTCCGCCCGCTCAGGGACCTCCTACGAGCAGTACTTC. This rearrangement joins TRBV7-9 to TRBJ2-7; D could derive from TRBD1 or TRBD2 (5 bases each). V was clipped by 4 bases and J by 0 bases, with 16 bases between them. CDR1 is SEHNR, CDR2 FQNEAQ, per germline (reference sequence). The CDR3 contains 16 residues.

V and J are TRBV18 and TRBJ1-5, with D perhaps TRBD1 (5 bases). CDR3 size: 15 residues. From germline, CDR1 is KGHSH and CDR2 LQKENI. V shed 3 bases and J shed 0 bases, with 9 bases lying between them. Here the CDR3 DNA reads TGTGCCAGCTCACCGACAGAGTATAGCAATCAGCCCCAGCATTTT. This gives the protein CASSPTEYSNQPQHF.

This rearrangement joins TRBV4-1 to TRBJ1-1; 9 bases line up with TRBD1. This CDR3 is built from 16 residues. The V and J ends lost 0 bases and 11 bases, in that order; junction bases with no gene match: 13. CDR1 and CDR2 (germline): MGHRA, YSYEKL. DNA for the CDR3: TGCGCCAGCAGCCAAGATCCGGGGACAGGGAAGAGGATCGCTTTCTTT. Protein product: CASSQDPGTGKRIAFF.

This rearrangement joins TRBV21-1 to TRBJ2-3; TRBD1 is the table's D call and was not checked against the DNA. TRBV21-1 is a pseudogene segment. This CDR3 region has 15 residues. The CDR3 sequence: CASRKPPRVTDTQYF. DNA for the CDR3: TGTGCCAGCAGAAAACCCCCCAGGGTCACAGATACGCAGTATTTT.

The chain carries TRBV7-9 and TRBJ2-5, with D unclear. The V end lost 2 bases, the J end lost 1 base, and 11 bases lay between the germline ends. There are 15 residues in the CDR3. CDR1 SEHNR and CDR2 FQNEAQ come from the germline V gene (reference sequence). Here the CDR3 reads CASSLPSFIQETQYF. The DNA of the CDR3 is TGTGCCAGCAGCTTACCCAGTTTTATCCAAGAGACCCAGTACTTC.

The chain recombines TRBV5-1 with TRBJ1-1, with a possible D match to TRBD1 (6 bases). This CDR3 region has 15 residues. V was trimmed by 3 bases and J by 1 base, leaving 13 bases between them. Germline V gene sequence: CDR1 SGHRS, CDR2 YFSETQ. CDR3 nucleotide sequence: TGCGCCAGCAGCTGGGCGGGACACCCGAACACTGAAGCTTTCTTT. Its translation is CASSWAGHPNTEAFF.

V usage is TRBV19 and J usage is TRBJ2-7; tentative D call: TRBD2 (5 bases). Per the germline V gene, CDR1 is LNHDA and CDR2 is SQIVND (reference sequence). This CDR3 contains 16 residues. Trimming shortened V by 3 bases and J by 6 bases, and 21 bases separated the two germline ends. This CDR3 reads CASSIHPGSTRLEQYF. CDR3 DNA sequence: TGTGCCAGTAGTATTCATCCGGGATCAACCCGACTCGAGCAGTACTTC.

This sequence joins TRBV5-1 and TRBJ2-5; 12 positions match TRBD2. J lost 4 bases, V lost 0 bases, and 7 bases had no gene match. Germline loops: CDR1 SGHRS, CDR2 YFSETQ. There are 17 residues in the CDR3. CDR3 DNA: TGCGCCAGCAGCTTGGGACTAGCGGGAGAACTGAGAGAGACCCAGTACTTC. This gives the protein CASSLGLAGELRETQYF.

The chain couples TRBV6-5 to TRBJ1-4; D ambiguous. The V end lost 0 bases, the J end lost 8 bases, and 16 bases lay between the germline ends. Germline CDR1 MNHEY, CDR2 SVGAGI. This CDR3 is 16 amino acids long. This CDR3 is CASSYSQVKGSEKLFF. Here the CDR3 DNA reads TGTGCCAGCAGTTACTCACAAGTCAAAGGCAGCGAAAAACTGTTTTTT.

V usage is TRBV11-2 and J usage is TRBJ2-7; the match to TRBD2 covers 8 bases. V lost 5 bases to trimming and J lost 1 base; unmatched junction nucleotides: 7. Germline V CDR1 and CDR2: SGHAT, FQNNGV. The CDR3 loop spans 15 amino acids. The CDR3 spells CASSALSGRSYEQYF. CDR3 nucleotide sequence: TGTGCCAGCAGCGCCCTGAGCGGGAGATCCTACGAGCAGTACTTC. Combining the CDR3 with reference TRBV11-2 and TRBJ2-7 gives the whole variable domain EAGVAQSPRYKIIEKRQSVAFWCNPISGHATLYWYQQILGQGPKLLIQFQNNGVVDDSQLPKDRFSAERLKGVDSTLKIQPAKLEDSAVYLCASSALSGRSYEQYFGPGTRLTVT.

The V and J genes are TRBV28 and TRBJ2-2; 7 bases map to TRBD1. After removal of 2 bases from V and 3 bases from J, the junction contained 3 bases not matched to a gene. The CDR3 is 15 amino acids. Germline CDR1 is MDHEN and CDR2 is SYDVKM. The CDR3 protein is CASSLRGGYTGELFF. The CDR3 coding sequence is TGTGCCAGCAGTTTAAGAGGGGGCTACACCGGGGAGCTGTTTTTT.

The chain links TRBV4-1 to TRBJ2-7, with 7 bases fitting TRBD1. CDR1 is MGHRA and CDR2 is YSYEKL in the germline V gene. The CDR3 is 14 amino acids. V gave up 6 bases and J gave up 1 base; unmatched junction bases: 6. The CDR3 region has the DNA TGCGCCAGCAGTGCAACAGGGGTTTCCTACGAGCAGTACTTC. It is translated as CASSATGVSYEQYF.

The chain links TRBV11-2 to TRBJ2-7, with a possible D match to TRBD2 (5 bases). The germline gives CDR1 SGHAT, CDR2 FQNNGV. The CDR3 extends over 14 amino acids. The ends were cut back, 5 bases at V and 2 bases at J, with 13 bases in the middle. The CDR3 reads CASSPSGSAYEQYF. DNA of the CDR3: TGTGCCAGCAGCCCGAGCGGTTCCGCCTACGAGCAGTACTTC.